This passage covers 5 T cell receptor beta chains from one sample sequenced in a study of control samples from healthy donors and cancer patients. Measured with immunoSEQ multiplex PCR; TCRdb has only the in-frame clones, and not every one. The table records tens of thousands of clones, about 88% of them present only once. The specimen sequenced was blood. The receptor set was obtained from a woman aged 60-70 years in good health.

The chain has TRBV25-1 and TRBJ1-1; possibly TRBD1 for D (5 bases). CDR1 MGHDK and CDR2 SYGVNS come from the germline V gene. Trimming left V 7 bases short and J 5 bases short, with 14 bases between. This CDR3 has 13 amino acids. The CDR3 DNA reads as TGTGCCAGCATACCAGGGTCAGGGACTGAAGCTTTCTTT. Its protein is CASIPGSGTEAFF.

The rearrangement joins TRBV6-2 or TRBV6-3 to TRBJ2-3, with 7 bases that match TRBD1. Germline V gives CDR1 MNHEY, CDR2 SVGEGT. V gave up 6 bases and J gave up 8 bases; unmatched junction bases: 11. This CDR3 comprises 14 residues. The CDR3: CASSQGVAWGTQYF. The CDR3 nucleotides are TGTGCCAGCAGCCAGGGGGTAGCTTGGGGTACGCAGTATTTT.

The genes are TRBV7-6 and TRBJ2-1; TRBD2 agrees at 8 bases. Germline assignment: CDR1 SGHVS and CDR2 FNYEAQ. The V gene end was trimmed by 5 bases and the J gene end by 0 bases; junction bases not matched to a gene: 6. The CDR3 is 16 amino acids. The DNA of the CDR3 is TGTGCCAGCAGCCCCCGGGGGGGGAGCTCCTACAATGAGCAGTTCTTC. This sequence encodes CASSPRGGSSYNEQFF.

The chain links TRBV3-1 (or the pseudogene TRBV3-2) to TRBJ2-1; TRBD2 matches at 11 bases. Germline-derived CDR1 and CDR2 are LGHDT and YNNKEL (reference sequence). There are 18 residues in the CDR3. After removal of 3 bases from V and 12 bases from J, the junction contained 19 bases not matched to a gene. The CDR3 spells CASSHGTSGLSRPGGQFF. CDR3 DNA: TGTGCCAGCAGCCACGGGACTAGCGGTTTATCGCGACCCGGGGGGCAGTTCTTC.

The genes are TRBV5-4 and TRBJ2-7; 7 nucleotides agree with TRBD1. Germline-derived CDR1 and CDR2 are SGHNT and YYREEE (reference sequence). The CDR3 sequence is 16 residues long. V lost 1 base to trimming and J lost 4 bases; unmatched junction nucleotides: 11. The CDR3 loop reads CASSLSGRGTEYEQYF. The CDR3 DNA follows: TGTGCCAGCAGCTTGTCTGGTCGTGGGACAGAGTACGAGCAGTACTTC. The full variable domain, with the rest looked up from reference TRBV5-4 and TRBJ2-7, is ETGVTQSPTHLIKTRGQQVTLRCSSQSGHNTVSWYQQALGQGPQFIFQYYREEENGRGNFPPRFSGLQFPNYSSELNVNALELDDSALYLCASSLSGRGTEYEQYFGPGTRLTVT.